Below, 2 T cell receptor beta chains from the same sample are listed, as sequenced in a study of radiotherapy plus CTLA-4 blockade in lung cancer. Clones were sequenced by immunoSEQ multiplex PCR, and TCRdb holds only the in-frame ones, with some missing. The sample shows more than 65,000 clones, roughly four fifths of them seen only once. Here the sequenced sample was peripheral blood, taken from a patient treated with radiotherapy plus ipilimumab. The receptors originated from a human donor with non-small cell lung cancer who had stable disease on radiotherapy plus ipilimumab.

The V and J genes are TRBV9 and TRBJ1-5; D is uncertain. CDR1 is SGDLS and CDR2 is YYNGEE in the germline V gene. This CDR3 has 15 residues. Between the trimmed V and J ends, which lost 0 bases and 2 bases, there was a span of 9 bases. The CDR3 region is CASSVEGSGNQPQHF. DNA for the CDR3: TGTGCCAGCAGCGTAGAGGGTAGCGGCAATCAGCCCCAGCATTTT. Variable domain in full (rest from reference TRBV9 and TRBJ1-5): DSGVTQTPKHLITATGQRVTLRCSPRSGDLSVYWYQQSLDQGLQFLIQYYNGEERAKGNILERFSAQQFPDLHSELNLSSLELGDSALYFCASSVEGSGNQPQHFGDGTRLSIL.

This chain uses TRBV25-1 with TRBJ2-2, with 12 positions matching TRBD1. Germline loops: CDR1 MGHDK, CDR2 SYGVNS. The CDR3 sequence is 18 residues long. V shed 6 bases, J shed 1 base, and the junction held 9 bases outside the gene matches. CDR3: CASRSRDRGLLNTGELFF. CDR3 DNA sequence: TGTGCCAGCAGGAGTCGGGACAGGGGGCTCCTGAACACCGGGGAGCTGTTTTTT.